This T cell receptor (beta chain) was sequenced in a study of T cells in Graves' hyperthyroidism and ophthalmopathy. This clonotype was counted at least ten times. TCR beta CDR3 regions were amplified from RNA. First-round RT-PCR of the TCR CDR3 relied on the HTBI primer set. TCRdb re-analysed the multiplex PCR reads in MiXCR, keeping a single row per CDR3 protein. The sample consists of approximately 700,000 distinct CDR3 sequences, around 15% of them appearing once. The germline CDR1 and CDR2 sequences are GTSNPN and SVGIG (reference sequence). This CDR3 spans 14 amino acids. Trimming removed 2 bases from V and 0 bases from J; junction bases left unmatched: 3.

The gene calls are TRBV30 and TRBJ2-5, with 7 bases fitting TRBD1. The receptor comes from a man between 18 and 29 years old with Graves' hyperthyroidism. Input material: blood. For the CDR3, the DNA is TGTGCCTGGAGTCGAGGGGGCTACCAAGAGACCCAGTACTTC. It translates to CAWSRGGYQETQYF.